This entry lists 18 T cell receptor beta chains sequenced from one sample in a study of blood T cell repertoires in COVID-19. Profiled with immunoSEQ multiplex PCR; TCRdb holds only in-frame clones, not every one. Altogether about 240,000 clones are present, roughly 89% being singletons, with the ten largest covering just over 2.5%. Sequencing input: PBMCs or T cells enriched from blood (not recorded which). The receptors stem from a woman in her 30s with acute COVID-19.

This clone was observed at least ten times. This sequence joins TRBV5-1 and TRBJ1-3; D is perhaps TRBD1 (6 bases). The CDR3 sequence is 16 residues long. Germline V gene sequence: CDR1 SGHRS, CDR2 YFSETQ. Trimming left V 4 bases short and J 0 bases short, with 14 bases between. In DNA, the CDR3 is TGCGCCAGCAGCAAAACAGGGAGCTTCTCTGGAAACACCATATATTTT. Translated: CASSKTGSFSGNTIYF.

This rearrangement joins TRBV18 to TRBJ2-1; 14 nucleotides match TRBD2. The junction had 17 bases not matched to a gene; V was cut back by 3 bases and J by 7 bases. Germline V lookup: CDR1 KGHSH, CDR2 LQKENI. The CDR3 contains 20 residues. The DNA for the CDR3 is TGTGCCAGCTCACCCCCCTTGGGGTCGACTAGCGGGGGGGCCAGGAATGAGCAGTTCTTC. Protein product: CASSPPLGSTSGGARNEQFF.

V usage is TRBV6-2 or TRBV6-3 and J usage is TRBJ1-5; no clear D gene. The germline V gene encodes CDR1 MNHEY and CDR2 SVGEGT. CDR3 length: 13 residues. V lost 2 bases, J lost 5 bases, and 7 bases lay in between. The CDR3 spells CASSYPVDQPQHF. CDR3 nucleotide sequence: TGTGCCAGCAGTTACCCAGTGGATCAGCCCCAGCATTTT.

The J gene is TRBJ1-1, the V gene TRBV4-1, with 8 bases matching TRBD1. In germline, CDR1 is MGHRA, CDR2 YSYEKL. This CDR3 region has 15 residues. V shed 1 base and J 11 bases; nucleotides not matched to a gene: 12. The CDR3 reads CASSQGALRGRGAFF. The CDR3 region has the DNA TGCGCCAGCAGCCAAGGGGCCCTCAGGGGGCGCGGGGCTTTCTTT.

V usage is TRBV4-3 and J usage is TRBJ1-6; 9 bases fit TRBD1. Germline V lookup: CDR1 LGHNA, CDR2 YSLEER. The CDR3 length is 14 residues. Unmatched junction bases numbered 4, after V lost 6 bases and J lost 7 bases. CDR3 coding DNA: TGCGCCAGCAGTGGACAGGGGTGGAATTCACCCCTCCACTTT. Its translation is CASSGQGWNSPLHF.

The V gene is TRBV5-1, the J gene TRBJ1-4; D remains ambiguous. In germline, CDR1 is SGHRS, CDR2 YFSETQ. Trimming cost V 6 bases and J 0 bases, with 9 bases left between them. The CDR3 has 14 amino acids. This CDR3 reads CASKPGATNEKLFF. The CDR3 region has the DNA TGCGCCAGCAAACCGGGTGCAACTAATGAAAAACTGTTTTTT.

This clone showed up just once. V and J are TRBV10-3 and TRBJ1-1, with D unclear. The CDR3 extends over 15 amino acids. Trimming cost V 5 bases and J 3 bases, with 16 bases left between them. Germline lookup yields CDR1 ENHRY and CDR2 SYGVKD. This CDR3 is CAISPTMDGDTEAFF. The CDR3 DNA reads as TGTGCCATCAGTCCTACTATGGACGGGGACACTGAAGCTTTCTTT.

This chain links TRBV6-1 with TRBJ1-4; the D is unclear. Trimming pared 1 base from V and 4 bases from J, leaving 13 bases between. Germline CDR1 is MNHNS and CDR2 is SASEGT. CDR3 length: 16 amino acids. The CDR3 DNA reads TGTGCCAGCAGTGAAGAAACATCCCAGGTTAATGAAAAACTGTTTTTT. As protein: CASSEETSQVNEKLFF.

This chain connects TRBV3-1 (or the pseudogene TRBV3-2) to TRBJ1-1; D is unresolved. The CDR3 covers 13 residues. The V end lost 1 base, the J end lost 11 bases, and 14 bases lay between the germline ends. Germline-derived CDR1 and CDR2 are LGHDT and YNNKEL (reference sequence). DNA for the CDR3: TGTGCCAGCAGCCAAGGTTCTCTTAAGCGGGCTTTCTTT. Encoded protein: CASSQGSLKRAFF.

V is TRBV4-1 and J is TRBJ2-1; maybe TRBD1 (6 bases). Germline V gives CDR1 MGHRA, CDR2 YSYEKL. The V gene lost 4 bases and the J gene lost 4 bases, with 11 bases spanning the gap. The CDR3 is 14 amino acids. The CDR3 DNA follows: TGCGCCAGCAGCCCCATTAGGGGGTACAATGAGCAGTTCTTC. It encodes CASSPIRGYNEQFF.

This sequence joins TRBV6-5 and TRBJ2-3; 8 nucleotides align to TRBD2. The CDR3 has 15 amino acids. The germline V gene has CDR1 MNHEY and CDR2 SVGAGI. After removal of 8 bases from V and 6 bases from J, the junction contained 13 bases not matched to a gene. CDR3 in DNA: TGTGCCAGCGGTTCCCTAGCGGGTAGAGGTGATACGCAGTATTTT. Translating gives CASGSLAGRGDTQYF.

J is TRBJ1-2 and V is TRBV4-3, with D perhaps matching TRBD1 (5 bases). The germline V gene encodes CDR1 LGHNA and CDR2 YSLEER. Trimming cost V 0 bases and J 2 bases, with 13 bases left between them. This CDR3 is built from 16 residues. The CDR3 reads CASSQDLWGGNYGYTF. In DNA, the CDR3 is TGCGCCAGCAGCCAAGATCTATGGGGGGGAAACTATGGCTACACCTTC.

The V gene is TRBV19, the J gene TRBJ1-5, with D hard to call. The CDR3 runs 17 residues. From germline, CDR1 is LNHDA and CDR2 SQIVND (reference sequence). The V end was cut by 4 bases, the J end by 5 bases, with 21 bases between. DNA for the CDR3: TGTGCCAGTAGTACCGCCAGGCAGGAGCGGGTTGATCAGCCCCAGCATTTT. It codes for CASSTARQERVDQPQHF.

The gene calls are TRBV14 and TRBJ2-7; no clear D gene. The CDR3 has 16 residues. Germline V gene sequence: CDR1 SGHDN, CDR2 FVKESK. V lost 0 bases, J lost 6 bases, and 18 bases lay in between. CDR3 residues: CASSQDLGRTLTEQYF. In DNA form, the CDR3 reads TGTGCCAGCAGCCAAGATCTTGGGCGTACCCTGACCGAGCAGTACTTC.

The CDR3 sequence: CSVSTGDYGYTF. The DNA of the CDR3 is TGCAGCGTTTCGACAGGGGACTATGGCTACACCTTC. The chain joins TRBV29-1 to TRBJ1-2; the match to TRBD1 covers 8 bases. CDR3 length: 12 amino acids. Unmatched junction bases numbered 2, after V lost 5 bases and J lost 3 bases. From germline, CDR1 is SQVTM and CDR2 ANQGSEA.

As DNA, the CDR3 is TGTGCCAGCAGCTACCTATCGCCGCGGCGTCAAAACACTGAAGCTTTCTTT. This gives the protein CASSYLSPRRQNTEAFF. The chain links TRBV11-2 to TRBJ1-1, with unresolved D. CDR3 length: 17 residues. V lost 4 bases and J lost 2, with 20 bases in between. Germline V gene sequence: CDR1 SGHAT, CDR2 FQNNGV.

CDR3 residues: CASSVGRHTEAFF. The CDR3 coding sequence is TGTGCCAGCAGCGTGGGGCGTCACACTGAAGCTTTCTTT. This chain uses TRBV27 with TRBJ1-1; D is possibly TRBD1 (5 bases). V lost 6 bases, J lost 3 bases, and 11 bases lay in between. The CDR3 totals 13 residues. The V gene's germline CDR1 is MNHEY and CDR2 SMNVEV (reference sequence).

This chain links TRBV6-5 with TRBJ1-1, with 8 bases lining up with TRBD1. J lost 5 bases, V lost 8 bases, and 1 base had no gene match. CDR3 length: 11 amino acids. CDR1 is MNHEY and CDR2 is SVGAGI in the germline V gene. CDR3 residues: CASRQGTEAFF. As DNA, the CDR3 is TGTGCCAGCCGACAGGGGACTGAAGCTTTCTTT.